This TCR beta chain was observed in a study of CD8 T cells in Susac syndrome. Notes on this clonotype: What it binds is unknown.

The RNA input was roughly 0.45 to 1 ug, and it was reverse transcribed with random hexamers. From the immunoSEQ multiplex PCR reads, TCRdb called clonotypes with MiXCR, one entry per CDR3 protein. This table holds roughly 250,000 distinct CDR3 sequences, roughly 95% found once. CDR3 length: 14 residues. V dropped 1 base and J dropped 4 bases, with 10 bases sitting between them. Germline V gene sequence: CDR1 SEHNR, CDR2 FQNEAQ (reference sequence). Study-level points and caveats: The study's TCR sequencing and HLA analysis covered a relatively small number of individuals, and the study acknowledged this.

The material sequenced was CD4+ T cells from PBMCs. The sequence came from a human donor with Susac syndrome. The chain has TRBV7-9 and TRBJ1-2; no firm D call. This chain's CDR3 is CASSLEAAAYGYTF. CDR3 DNA sequence: TGTGCCAGCAGCTTAGAGGCTGCGGCCTATGGCTACACCTTC. Supplemented by reference TRBV7-9 and TRBJ1-2, the full variable domain reads DTGVSQNPRHKITKRGQNVTFRCDPISEHNRLYWYRQTLGQGPEFLTYFQNEAQLEKSRLLSDRFSAERPKGSFSTLEIQRTEQGDSAMYLCASSLEAAAYGYTFGSGTRLTVV.